The entry below gives a single T cell receptor beta chain sequence along with its context. Its target is not known. The CDR3 covers 22 residues. Trimming took 0 bases from V and 1 from J; bases not matched to a gene: 20. Germline CDR1 is LGHNA and CDR2 is YNFKEQ. These data belong to a study of somatic mutations in cytotoxic T cells in rheumatoid arthritis. Study-wide results and caveats: The study found no significant difference in CD8+ T-cell clonality between rheumatoid arthritis patients and age-matched healthy controls. Healthy controls showed no age-related rise in CD8+ clonality, whereas rheumatoid arthritis patients did.

CD4+ cells and CD8+ cells were each obtained through positive magnetic bead selection, and their purity was assessed by flow cytometry. The repertoire was sequenced with immunoSEQ multiplex PCR; TCRdb's copy has only in-frame clones and lacks some. The sample yields some 40,000 clones, 84% seen once. Specimen: CD8+ T cells sorted from blood. The TCR originated in a man aged 35 to 55 in good health. The chain combines TRBV4-2 with TRBJ1-4; 7 nucleotides agree with TRBD1. CDR3 in amino acids: CASSQERQPRQGGTETNEKLFF. The CDR3 DNA sequence: TGTGCCAGCAGCCAAGAAAGACAACCTCGACAGGGCGGCACGGAAACTAATGAAAAACTGTTTTTT.